The entry that follows covers one T cell receptor (beta chain) sequence. Its target is unknown. The source of the sample is a study of shared clonotypes between healthy human individuals. Points from the study as a whole: Larger estimated richness was generally seen in naive subsets than in memory subsets. The sharing of approximately 5.1% of naive CD4 clonotypes was seen across a handful of donors.

Naive CD8 isolation took CD45RO-negative cells positively selected for CCR7 and excluded terminally differentiated effector memory CD45RA+ cells. The donors were all Caucasian adults (living in Nashville, Tennessee). Assay: immunoSEQ multiplex PCR; the TCRdb copy retains only in-frame clones and omits some. The sample consists of 550,000 to 750,000 clones, around 90% of them appearing once. Germline V gene lookup returns CDR1 LNHDA and CDR2 SQIVND (reference sequence). V was pared by 5 bases and J by 10 bases, with 15 bases between. The CDR3 sequence is 13 residues long. This clonotype originated in a man aged 25 to 40 in good health. The sample was naive CD8+ T cells sorted from blood. V usage is TRBV19 and J usage is TRBJ1-5; no firm D call. The CDR3 sequence: CASSSRTLDPQHF. CDR3 nucleotides: TGTGCCAGTAGTTCCCGAACTTTGGACCCCCAGCATTTT.